These 6 T cell receptor beta chains were sequenced from one sample in a study of blood T cell repertoires in COVID-19. Some clones are missing from TCRdb's copy, which holds only in-frame ones; the method was immunoSEQ multiplex PCR. The table lists more than 110,000 clones, about 90% of them singletons. Input material: peripheral blood. These receptors all come from a man aged 50-59 years with active or convalescent COVID-19.

This chain links TRBV4-1 with TRBJ1-2; D is unresolved. This CDR3 has 13 residues. V shed 1 base and J shed 3 bases, with 6 bases lying between them. The germline V gene encodes CDR1 MGHRA and CDR2 YSYEKL. Here the CDR3 reads CASSQVSHYGYTF. The CDR3 DNA reads as TGCGCCAGCAGCCAAGTAAGCCACTATGGCTACACCTTC.

The V and J genes are TRBV5-8 and TRBJ2-1, with 7 bases aligning to TRBD2. CDR1 SGHTS and CDR2 YDEGEE come from the germline V gene. J was trimmed by 6 bases and V by 6 bases; bases with no gene match: 12. This CDR3 spans 15 amino acids. The chain's CDR3 is CASILGGRHTNEQFF. The CDR3 bases are TGTGCCAGCATCCTGGGGGGGAGGCATACCAATGAGCAGTTCTTC. Full variable domain (remainder filled in from reference TRBV5-8 and TRBJ2-1): EAGVTQSPTHLIKTRGQQATLRCSPISGHTSVYWYQQALGLGLQFLLWYDEGEERNRGNFPPRFSGRQFPNYSSELNVNALELEDSALYLCASILGGRHTNEQFFGPGTRLTVL.

The CDR3 nucleotides are TGTGCCAGCAGATTCGGACAGGGTGGCTACGAGCAGTACTTC. Amino acid sequence: CASRFGQGGYEQYF. This chain joins TRBV27 and TRBJ2-7; 8 nucleotides line up with TRBD1. Germline CDR1 reads MNHEY; CDR2 reads SMNVEV (reference sequence). J was trimmed by 3 bases and V by 6 bases; bases with no gene match: 7. The CDR3 is made up of 14 amino acids.

J is TRBJ1-4 and V is TRBV5-1; no reliable D call. Germline V gene data show CDR1 as SGHRS and CDR2 as YFSETQ. The CDR3 is made up of 15 amino acids. V was cut by 7 bases and J by 4 bases, with 17 bases left in between. The CDR3 region has the DNA TGCGCCAGCGCCAGACGCGAGGGAATTAATGAAAAACTGTTTTTT. Its protein is CASARREGINEKLFF.

This chain joins TRBV3-1 (or the pseudogene TRBV3-2) and TRBJ1-5; no firm D call. Looked up from germline, CDR1 is LGHDT and CDR2 is YNNKEL (reference sequence). This CDR3 spans 14 amino acids. V was trimmed by 1 base and J by 3 bases, leaving 7 bases between them. The CDR3 DNA follows: TGTGCCAGCAGCCAAGCAGGTAACAATCAGCCCCAGCATTTT. Translated, it gives CASSQAGNNQPQHF.

The chain employs TRBV10-3 and TRBJ2-5; D is unclear. Germline lookup yields CDR1 ENHRY and CDR2 SYGVKD. This CDR3 is 12 amino acids long. V gave up 8 bases and J gave up 1 base, with 8 bases separating them. The CDR3 region is CAIAVTQETQYF. The CDR3 nucleotides are TGTGCCATCGCGGTTACCCAAGAGACCCAGTACTTC.